A single sample gave rise to the 2 T cell receptor beta chains below, sequenced in a study of blood T cell repertoires in COVID-19. The table came from immunoSEQ multiplex PCR; TCRdb's copy has only in-frame clones and leaves some out. The table shows 96,000 or so clones, with about 90% occurring only once. Specimen: peripheral blood. The receptor set was obtained from a human donor with COVID-19, enrolled during active disease. The donor label of this sample is uncertain.

The rearrangement uses TRBV5-1 and TRBJ2-7; TRBD2 matches at 13 bases. Unmatched junction bases numbered 7, after V lost 4 bases and J lost 3 bases. The CDR3 spans 16 residues. CDR1 and CDR2 (germline): SGHRS, YFSETQ. In DNA form, the CDR3 reads TGCGCCAGCAGCCTTTTGGGACTAGCGGGGATCTACGAGCAGTACTTC. It is translated as CASSLLGLAGIYEQYF.

The chain couples TRBV6-1 to TRBJ1-2; 11 nucleotides match TRBD1. The V gene's germline CDR1 is MNHNS and CDR2 SASEGT. V lost 3 bases and J lost 7; bases outside the gene matches: 4. This CDR3 is built from 14 residues. The CDR3 coding sequence is TGTGCCAGCAGTGATTTGGACAGGGGGCTTGGCTACACCTTC. It translates to CASSDLDRGLGYTF.